This entry features one T cell receptor beta chain sequence. The method was immunoSEQ multiplex PCR; TCRdb's version includes in-frame clones alone and lacks a portion of them. The sample includes about 250,000 clones, 75% to 85% seen only once; the top ten take more than 4.5%. This record comes from a study of blood T cell repertoires in COVID-19. CDR3 length: 14 residues. CDR1 is MNHEY, CDR2 SVGEGT, per germline. Trimming removed 5 bases from V and 6 bases from J; junction bases left unmatched: 2. The V gene is TRBV6-2 or TRBV6-3, the J gene TRBJ1-5; 12 nucleotides line up with TRBD1. The sample was peripheral blood. The TCR originated in a man aged 45-65 years with active or convalescent COVID-19. CDR3 DNA sequence: TGTGCCAGCAGTGGGACAGGGGGCTTTCAGCCCCAGCATTTT. It yields the protein CASSGTGGFQPQHF.